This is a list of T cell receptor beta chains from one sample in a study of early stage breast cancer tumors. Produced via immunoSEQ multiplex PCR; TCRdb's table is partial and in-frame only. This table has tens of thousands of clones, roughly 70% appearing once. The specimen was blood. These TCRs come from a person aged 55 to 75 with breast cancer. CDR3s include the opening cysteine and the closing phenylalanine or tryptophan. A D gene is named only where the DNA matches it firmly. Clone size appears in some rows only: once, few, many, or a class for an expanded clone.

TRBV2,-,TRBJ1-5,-,CASSVGKGGSNQPQHF,TGTGCCAGCAGTGTGGGAAAAGGGGGAAGTAATCAGCCCCAGCATTTT
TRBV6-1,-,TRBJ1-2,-,CASSDGIGYTF,TGTGCCAGCAGTGACGGAATAGGCTACACCTTC
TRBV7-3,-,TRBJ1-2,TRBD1,CASSSNGGTGSGYTF,TGTGCCAGCAGCTCCAACGGGGGGACAGGGAGTGGCTACACCTTC
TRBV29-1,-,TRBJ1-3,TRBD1,CSVSPQGTAGNTIYF,TGCAGCGTTTCCCCCCAGGGGACAGCTGGAAACACCATATATTTT
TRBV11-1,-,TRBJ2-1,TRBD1,CASSFDRGSYNEQFF,TGTGCCAGCAGCTTTGACAGGGGATCCTACAATGAGCAGTTCTTC
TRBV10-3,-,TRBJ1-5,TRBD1,CAISTGQVNQPQHF,TGTGCCATCAGCACGGGACAGGTAAATCAGCCCCAGCATTTT
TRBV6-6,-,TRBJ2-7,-,CASSYGHEQYF,TGTGCCAGCAGTTACGGGCACGAGCAGTACTTC
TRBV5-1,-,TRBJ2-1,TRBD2,CASSGASGRGEQFF,TGCGCCAGCAGTGGGGCAAGCGGGAGAGGTGAGCAGTTCTTC
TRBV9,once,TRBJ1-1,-,CASARGEWDTEAFF,TGTGCCAGCGCCCGAGGGGAATGGGACACTGAAGCTTTCTTT
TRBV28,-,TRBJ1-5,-,CASSLYLGRGQPQHF,TGTGCCAGCAGTTTATATCTCGGAAGGGGCCAGCCCCAGCATTTT
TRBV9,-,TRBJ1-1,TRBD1,CASSPGQGGGNTEAFF,TGTGCCAGCAGCCCGGGACAGGGAGGGGGGAACACTGAAGCTTTCTTT
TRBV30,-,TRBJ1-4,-,CAWSSPPNEKLFF,TGTGCCTGGAGTTCCCCCCCCAATGAAAAACTGTTTTTT
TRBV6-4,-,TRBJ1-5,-,CASSDSEEQGHFSNQPQHF,TGTGCCAGCAGTGACTCGGAAGAACAGGGACACTTTAGCAATCAGCCCCAGCATTTT
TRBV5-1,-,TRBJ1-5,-,CASKLGDLPNQPQHF,TGCGCCAGCAAACTAGGCGACCTCCCCAATCAGCCCCAGCATTTT
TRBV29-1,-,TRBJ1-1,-,CSAGQVNTEAFF,TGCAGCGCGGGACAAGTGAACACTGAAGCTTTCTTT
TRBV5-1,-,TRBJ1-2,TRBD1,CASSQTYRGKMLGYTF,TGCGCCAGCAGCCAAACATACAGGGGTAAGATGCTTGGCTACACCTTC
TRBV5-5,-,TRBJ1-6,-,CASAEEGRSPLHF,TGTGCCAGCGCGGAAGAAGGAAGATCACCCCTCCACTTT
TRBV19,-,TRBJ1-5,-,CASSGGANQPQHF,TGTGCCAGCTCGGGGGGCGCCAATCAGCCCCAGCATTTT
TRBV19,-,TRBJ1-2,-,CASSLRMGNYGYTF,TGTGCCAGTAGTCTCCGGATGGGGAACTATGGCTACACCTTC
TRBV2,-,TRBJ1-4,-,CASKVGWRTTTNEKLFF,TGTGCCAGCAAGGTCGGTTGGAGGACGACAACTAATGAAAAACTGTTTTTT
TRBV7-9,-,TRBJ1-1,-,CASSISKRTEAFF,TGTGCCAGCAGCATCTCAAAACGGACTGAAGCTTTCTTT
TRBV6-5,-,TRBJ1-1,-,CASSRGTEAFF,TGTGCCAGCAGTCGGGGCACTGAAGCTTTCTTT
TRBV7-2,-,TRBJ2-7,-,CASRGPAYEQYF,TGTGCCAGCAGGGGACCAGCATACGAGCAGTACTTC
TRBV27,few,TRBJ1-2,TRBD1,CASGGQGGYGYTF,TGTGCCAGCGGAGGACAGGGTGGTTATGGCTACACCTTC
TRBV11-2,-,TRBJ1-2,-,CASSFGQRYGYTF,TGTGCCAGCAGCTTTGGACAGCGCTATGGCTACACCTTC
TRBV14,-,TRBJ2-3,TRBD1,CASSSGQGEILTDTQYF,TGTGCCAGCAGCTCCGGACAGGGGGAGATCTTGACAGATACGCAGTATTTT
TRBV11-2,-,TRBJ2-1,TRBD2,CASSLAGGSYNEQFF,TGTGCCAGCAGCTTAGCGGGGGGCTCCTACAATGAGCAGTTCTTC
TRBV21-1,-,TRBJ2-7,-,CASSKEEGGANSYEQYF,TGTGCCAGCAGCAAAGAGGAAGGGGGGGCTAACTCCTACGAGCAGTACTTC
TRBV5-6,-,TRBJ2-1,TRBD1,CASSWDRVAEQFF,TGTGCCAGCAGCTGGGACAGGGTTGCTGAGCAGTTCTTC
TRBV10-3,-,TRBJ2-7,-,CAISESGGPYEQYF,TGTGCCATCAGTGAGTCGGGCGGGCCCTACGAGCAGTACTTC
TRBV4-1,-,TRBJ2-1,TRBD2,CASSPTGGRGYNEQFF,TGCGCCAGCAGCCCCACCGGCGGGAGGGGTTACAATGAGCAGTTCTTC
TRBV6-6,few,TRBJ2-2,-,CASSYSRASTGELFF,TGTGCCAGCAGTTACTCGAGGGCGTCGACCGGGGAGCTGTTTTTT
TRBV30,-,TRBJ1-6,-,CAWSVREWSPLHF,TGTGCCTGGAGTGTACGTGAGTGGTCACCCCTCCACTTT
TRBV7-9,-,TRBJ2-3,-,CASSLVALASFDTQYF,TGTGCCAGCAGCTTAGTCGCCTTAGCTTCATTCGATACGCAGTATTTT
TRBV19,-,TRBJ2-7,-,CASTPRGGRSSYEQYF,TGTGCCAGTACCCCTAGGGGCGGAAGAAGCTCCTACGAGCAGTACTTC
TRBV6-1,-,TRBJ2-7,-,CASSVGRHLGPYEQYF,TGTGCCAGCAGTGTGGGTCGACACCTCGGACCCTACGAGCAGTACTTC
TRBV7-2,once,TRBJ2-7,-,CASSLSREVREQYF,TGTGCCAGCAGCCTGTCTAGGGAAGTCCGCGAGCAGTACTTC
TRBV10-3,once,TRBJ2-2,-,CAISESGLAGELFF,TGTGCCATCAGTGAGTCAGGGTTAGCCGGGGAGCTGTTTTTT
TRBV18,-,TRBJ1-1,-,CASSPRMGNTEAFF,TGTGCCAGCTCACCCCGGATGGGGAACACTGAAGCTTTCTTT
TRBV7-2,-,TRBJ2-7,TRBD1,CASSPGQVPYEQYF,TGTGCCAGCAGCCCAGGACAGGTTCCCTACGAGCAGTACTTC
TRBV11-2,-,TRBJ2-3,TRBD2,CASSLRGAGDPDTQYF,TGTGCCAGCAGCTTAAGGGGAGCGGGAGACCCAGATACGCAGTATTTT
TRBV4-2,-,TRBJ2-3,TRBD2,CASSPGLASTDTQYF,TGTGCCAGCAGCCCCGGACTAGCTAGCACAGATACGCAGTATTTT
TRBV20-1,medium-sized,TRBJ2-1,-,CSAAPHNEQFF,TGCAGTGCTGCTCCTCACAATGAGCAGTTCTTC
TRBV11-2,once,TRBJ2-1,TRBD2,CASSSLAGQNEQFF,TGTGCCAGCAGCTCCCTAGCGGGTCAGAATGAGCAGTTCTTC
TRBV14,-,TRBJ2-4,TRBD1,CASSQGQGQFLAKNIQYF,TGTGCCAGCAGCCAAGGACAGGGGCAATTCTTAGCCAAAAACATTCAGTACTTC
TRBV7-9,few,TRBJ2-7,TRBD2,CASRPSGSYEQYF,TGTGCCAGCAGACCTAGCGGCTCCTACGAGCAGTACTTC
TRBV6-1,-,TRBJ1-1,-,CASNGLSEAFF,TGTGCCAGCAACGGTCTCTCTGAAGCTTTCTTT
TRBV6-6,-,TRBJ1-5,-,CASSSYSGQPQHF,TGTGCCAGCAGCTCCTACAGTGGTCAGCCCCAGCATTTT
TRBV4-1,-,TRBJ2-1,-,CASSPGGQQFF,TGCGCCAGCAGCCCTGGGGGCCAACAGTTCTTC
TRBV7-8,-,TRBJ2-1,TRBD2,CASSLMRTSGLNEQFF,TGTGCCAGCAGCTTAATGCGGACTAGCGGGTTGAATGAGCAGTTCTTC
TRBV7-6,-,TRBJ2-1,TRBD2,CASSLVGLAEQFF,TGTGCCAGCAGCTTAGTGGGACTAGCGGAGCAGTTCTTC
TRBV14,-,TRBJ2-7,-,CASSQQGGPYEQYF,TGTGCCAGCAGCCAACAAGGCGGCCCCTACGAGCAGTACTTC
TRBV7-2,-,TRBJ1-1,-,CASSPYTEAFF,TGTGCCAGCAGCCCGTATACTGAAGCTTTCTTT
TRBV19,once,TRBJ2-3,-,CASSIVRDADTQYF,TGTGCCAGTAGTATCGTCAGGGATGCAGATACGCAGTATTTT
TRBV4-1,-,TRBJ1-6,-,CASSQVGGRSSPLHF,TGCGCCAGCAGCCAAGTAGGCGGAAGGTCGTCCCCCCTCCACTTT
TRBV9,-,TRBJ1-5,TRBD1,CASSRGTGSNQPQHF,TGTGCCAGCAGTCGCGGGACAGGGAGCAATCAGCCCCAGCATTTT
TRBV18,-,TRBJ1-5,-,CASSPLSNQPQHF,TGTGCCAGCTCACCACTAAGCAATCAGCCCCAGCATTTT